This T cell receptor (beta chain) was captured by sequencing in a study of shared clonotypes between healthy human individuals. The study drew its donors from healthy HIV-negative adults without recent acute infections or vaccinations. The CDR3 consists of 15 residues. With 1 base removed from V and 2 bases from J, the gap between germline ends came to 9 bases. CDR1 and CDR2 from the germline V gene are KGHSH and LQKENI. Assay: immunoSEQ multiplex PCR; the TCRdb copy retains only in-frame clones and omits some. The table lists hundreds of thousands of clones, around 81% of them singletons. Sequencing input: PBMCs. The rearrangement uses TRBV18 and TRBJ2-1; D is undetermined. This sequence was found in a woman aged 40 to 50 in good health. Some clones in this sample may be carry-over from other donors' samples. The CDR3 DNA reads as TGTGCCAGCTCACCACTTACTGGACCCTACAATGAGCAGTTCTTC. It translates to CASSPLTGPYNEQFF.